This TCR beta chain was sequenced in a study of shared clonotypes between healthy human individuals (TCRdb year 2020). Background for the entire study: The cohort included three men and a couple of women between 18 and 49 years of age. For each donor, CD4 naive and CD4 memory were each given three plates, CD8 naive was given two plates, and CD8 memory was given one plate. To increase sequencing depth and limit assay-specific biases, TCR repertoire library preparation and sequencing were carried out by different laboratories using diverse techniques. Each donor's leukapheresis produced roughly between roughly 0.9 and 8.9 billion PBMCs. To estimate repertoire size and how much clonotype sharing occurs between individuals, the study deeply sequenced the blood TCR repertoires of a handful of healthy adults. The paper as a whole reports these results and caveats: Because the study included a small number of donors, the genetic and exposure-history diversity represented was limited. Estimated clonotype richness was generally larger for naive than for memory subsets. Even with the large sequencing depth, rarefaction of the sorted-subset datasets indicated that sequencing was incomplete. Across several donors, around 5.4% of naive CD4, 3.5% of naive CD8, 2% to 2.5% of memory CD4, and approximately 0.4% of memory CD8 clonotypes were shared. Pairwise subsampling led to the expectation that sequencing depth would affect the degree of clonotype sharing among donors. Sampling was restricted to blood, and TCR repertoires in tissues likely differ from the TCR repertoires found in blood. Higher generation probabilities were observed for clonotypes shared by all four sorted-subset donors than for non-shared clonotypes.

For this clone: The clone's antigen remains unknown. The input lacks base qualities; no much larger clone sits a single base away.

Trimming costs V 4 bases and J 1 base, and their ends lie 14 bases apart. In the germline V gene, CDR1 corresponds to KGHSH and CDR2 to LQKENI. The CDR3 spans 16 residues, from the cysteine through the phenylalanine. The retained sequence is limited to the CDR3, 48 bases, with the frame set at the first base. Using the deep immunoSEQ assay, TCR CDR3 regions were amplified from genomic DNA by multiplex PCR. For each cell subset, the extracted genomic DNA was distributed evenly across all wells of several immunoSEQ 96-well plates, and each plate served as one replicate. Each replicate PCR for sorted subsets received around 210 ng genomic DNA, equal to around 32,000 T cell genomes. Purified libraries were quantified with a Qubit 3.0 fluorometer, sized on a Bioanalyzer 2100, and re-quantified with the KAPA Library Quantification kit. Every immunoSEQ 96-well plate was sequenced on a separate single-read 150-cycle Illumina NextSeq 550 flow cell. In the paper's pipeline: Because the immunoSEQ output included only junctional sequences and no quality scores, the filtering could not be the same as the filtering used for full-length reads. Sequences were annotated with PyIR, a Python wrapper for IgBLAST v1.9, and V/J genes and CDR3 were assigned using IMGT germline references. Reads were removed for weak V/J assignments (E-value above 1e-6), missing CDR3, stop codons, out-of-frame junctions, or ambiguous translated residues. V3J clonotypes were defined as sequences sharing the same inferred V gene, J gene, and CDR3 amino acid sequence. Percentage overlap between repertoires was computed as shared unique clonotypes divided by the size of the smaller repertoire. Richness of each repertoire was evaluated using RTK rarefaction, the Chao1 estimator, and Recon v2.1 estimates of unobserved clonotypes. OLGA was used to compute generation probabilities for all TCRbeta clonotypes that the gDNA method yielded from a handful of donors. TCRdb took over this immuneACCESS table, retaining in-frame rearrangements with V and J assigned. Such tables are incomplete; in checked studies, under half of the missing clones stem from an unresolved V gene, and the remainder is unexplained. V and J calls and clone size are copied from that table; D and trimming were computed from the DNA. Within this sample are more than 150,000 clones, with 66% of them counted one time only. The ten top clones hold more than 9% of the sample.

The donors were healthy, HIV-negative adults with no recently reported acute infections or vaccinations. Every donor was a Caucasian adult residing in Nashville, Tennessee, USA. Magnetic negative selection was used to enrich CD4+ T cells, after which naive cells were positively selected on CD45RA and the negative fraction became the memory subset. Blood was obtained by leukapheresis, after which PBMCs were separated by Ficoll-Histopaque density gradient centrifugation and cryopreserved in liquid nitrogen vapor phase. Analytical flow cytometry was used to check the purity and quantity of every magnetically sorted T cell population. Genomic DNA was isolated from every sorted fraction and measured by UV absorbance on a Nanodrop 2000c.

The clonotype was recovered from a man aged 30 to 39 in good health. This receptor chain uses TRBV18 and TRBJ1-5; the D gene assignment is ambiguous. The sequenced sample consisted of memory CD4+ T cells sorted from blood. Per the publication, the cell subset or site label means: CD45RA-negative fraction. The CDR3 region: CASSLGGFGSNQPQHF. The nucleotide sequence reads as follows: TGTGCCAGCTCACTGGGTGGGTTCGGCAGCAATCAGCCCCAGCATTTT.